This T cell receptor (beta chain) was sequenced for a study of pediatric ulcerative colitis. Study conclusions and caveats: Blood samples from two patients yielded substantially fewer templates and were excluded from blood-rectal overlap analysis. All ulcerative colitis patients, but no controls, carried two rectal clonotypes.

Sequencing depth was up to 500,000 reads per sample. The method was immunoSEQ multiplex PCR; TCRdb's version includes in-frame clones alone and lacks a portion of them. The sample yields some 35,000 clones, roughly 81% seen once. Germline CDR1 is SGHRS and CDR2 is YFSETQ. The CDR3 covers 15 residues. With 6 bases clipped from V and 6 bases from J, the junction kept 8 bases outside the gene matches. Points on this clone: No antigen is known for it.

The rectum was sampled with one to two pinch biopsies at colonoscopy. The receptor's source is a boy between 10 and 17 years old with mild ulcerative colitis. The chain recombines TRBV5-1 with TRBJ2-3; 12 bases match TRBD2. Sequencing was performed on gut tissue. The chain's CDR3 is CASKDPGTSGDTQYF. The CDR3 coding sequence is TGCGCCAGCAAGGACCCTGGGACTAGCGGGGATACGCAGTATTTT.